These 25 T cell receptor beta chains were all obtained from the same sample, sequenced in a study of metastatic and nonmetastatic thyroid tumors. TCRdb re-called clones via MiXCR from the PCR reads. The sample includes about 13,000 clones, approximately 30% of them seen just once. No patient had received any treatment before thyroid surgery. Sequencing was carried out using tumor tissue. Receptors originate from a female donor with papillary thyroid cancer or a benign thyroid nodule (not recorded which). Some clones in this sample may be carry-over from other donors' samples.

This clone was seen more than once but under ten times. J is TRBJ2-1 and V is TRBV24-1; TRBD1 agrees at 8 bases. CDR3 length: 15 residues. Germline V gene data show CDR1 as KGHDR and CDR2 as SFDVKD. V dropped 4 bases and J dropped 8; count of bases not matched to a gene: 9. CDR3 region: CATSDPDRGKDEQFF. The CDR3 DNA follows: TGTGCCACCAGTGACCCTGACAGGGGAAAAGATGAGCAGTTCTTC.

There are many counts of this clone. The CDR3 nucleotides are TGTGCCTGGAGTGTACGATGGGTAGGCGCTGAAGCTTTCTTT. Protein sequence: CAWSVRWVGAEAFF. The V gene is TRBV30, the J gene TRBJ1-1; no reliable D call. Germline lookup yields CDR1 GTSNPN and CDR2 SVGIG (reference sequence). This CDR3 is 14 amino acids long. V was shortened by 0 bases and J by 6 bases, with 14 bases between the two germline ends. The variable domain in full, completed from reference TRBV30 and TRBJ1-1, reads SQTIHQWPATLVQPVGSPLSLECTVEGTSNPNLYWYRQAAGRGLQLLFYSVGIGQISSEVPQNLSASRPQDRQFILSSKKLLLSDSGFYLCAWSVRWVGAEAFFGQGTRLTVV.

The CDR3 sequence: CASSLGGQGVTEAFF. For the CDR3, the DNA is TGTGCCAGCAGCTTAGGGGGACAGGGTGTCACTGAAGCTTTCTTT. The gene calls are TRBV7-2 and TRBJ1-1; 9 nucleotides agree with TRBD1. Per the germline V gene, CDR1 is SGHTA and CDR2 is FQGNSA. The CDR3 totals 15 residues. V lost 1 base to trimming and J lost 4 bases; unmatched junction nucleotides: 4.

V and J are TRBV2 and TRBJ1-5; D is possibly TRBD1 (5 bases). The germline V and J ends were trimmed by 6 bases and 10 bases, with 16 bases remaining between them. Germline V gene lookup returns CDR1 SNHLY and CDR2 FYNNEI. This CDR3 is built from 13 residues. Here the CDR3 DNA reads TGTGCCAGCAGCTACAGGACTTACCAACCCCAGCATTTT. Amino acid sequence: CASSYRTYQPQHF.

This clone has a count of ten or more. The chain has TRBV30 and TRBJ2-2; 10 bases align to TRBD1. J was trimmed by 4 bases and V by 0 bases; bases with no gene match: 2. This CDR3 has 15 amino acids. The germline V gene has CDR1 GTSNPN and CDR2 SVGIG (reference sequence). In DNA form, the CDR3 reads TGTGCCTGGAGTGTAGGGACAGGGGTCACCGGGGAGCTGTTTTTT. Its translation: CAWSVGTGVTGELFF.

This clone was detected ten times or more. The chain links TRBV4-2 to TRBJ1-2, with D possibly TRBD1 on 6 matching bases. CDR3 length: 17 amino acids. Germline CDR1 is LGHNA and CDR2 is YNFKEQ. V was shortened by 6 bases and J by 4 bases, with 24 bases between the two germline ends. The CDR3 DNA reads as TGTGCCAGCAGGTACAAGCTTGGGGGAGACAGGATCTATGGCTACACCTTC. It is translated as CASRYKLGGDRIYGYTF.

The chain has TRBV21-1 and TRBJ2-7; the listed D gene, TRBD2, was not tested against the DNA. TRBV21-1 is a pseudogene locus. The CDR3 covers 19 residues. CDR3 protein: CASRDTGLAGNTPYYEQYF. Here the CDR3 DNA reads TGTGCCAGCAGGGATACGGGACTAGCGGGAAATACACCCTACTACGAGCAGTACTTC.

The chain uses TRBV11-2 and TRBJ2-2; 11 bases line up with TRBD2. CDR3 length equals 16 residues. The germline CDR1 and CDR2 sequences are SGHAT and FQNNGV. The V segment lost 3 bases and the J segment 1 base; nucleotides outside the gene matches: 1. The CDR3 reads CASSLLAGGNTGELFF. As DNA, the CDR3 is TGTGCCAGCAGCTTGCTAGCGGGAGGGAACACCGGGGAGCTGTTTTTT.

The V gene is TRBV11-2, the J gene TRBJ2-7; TRBD2 might be the D (6 bases). Germline loops: CDR1 SGHAT, CDR2 FQNNGV. The germline V and J ends were trimmed by 1 base and 4 bases, with 14 bases remaining between them. This CDR3 has 15 amino acids. The CDR3 is CASSLGGLALYEQYF. DNA of the CDR3: TGTGCCAGCAGCTTAGGAGGGCTAGCGTTATACGAGCAGTACTTC.

This clone was detected a few times. The chain links TRBV27 to TRBJ2-7; a weak D match, TRBD2 (6 bases). The V gene lost 1 base and the J gene lost 2 bases, with 9 bases spanning the gap. The CDR3 has 14 amino acids. Germline CDR1 MNHEY, CDR2 SMNVEV (reference sequence). CDR3 protein: CASSLFPGAYEQYF. The CDR3 nucleotides are TGTGCCAGCAGTTTATTTCCGGGGGCCTACGAGCAGTACTTC.

This chain connects TRBV6-1 to TRBJ1-2, with D uncertain. Germline loops: CDR1 MNHNS, CDR2 SASEGT. This CDR3 has 13 amino acids. V was trimmed by 7 bases and J by 4 bases, leaving 13 bases between them. In DNA, the CDR3 is TGTGCCAGCAAGCTAGGTTACACCTATGGCTACACCTTC. Protein product: CASKLGYTYGYTF.

This clone was detected once. The chain joins TRBV7-2 to TRBJ1-1, with TRBD1 as a possible D gene (5 bases). Trimming took 5 bases from V and 3 from J, leaving 13 bases between them. Germline CDR1 is SGHTA and CDR2 is FQGNSA. The CDR3 extends over 14 amino acids. CDR3 in amino acids: CASSPWGLDTEAFF. CDR3 in DNA: TGTGCCAGCAGCCCCTGGGGGTTAGACACTGAAGCTTTCTTT.

This clone was seen once. The rearrangement joins TRBV5-4 to TRBJ2-7; TRBD1 agrees at 8 bases. This CDR3 region has 14 residues. The J segment lost 5 bases and the V segment lost 0 bases, leaving 4 bases of the junction unmatched. Germline V lookup: CDR1 SGHNT, CDR2 YYREEE (reference sequence). The CDR3 sequence: CASSLDRGADEQYF. CDR3 sequence (DNA): TGTGCCAGCAGCTTGGACAGGGGGGCCGACGAGCAGTACTTC.

The table lists this clone with many counts. A much larger clone lies a single base off, so this may be a read error. The chain is built from TRBV7-2 and TRBJ2-7, with 7 bases identical to TRBD1. This CDR3 is 14 amino acids long. CDR1 and CDR2 (germline): SGHTA, FQGNSA. With 5 bases clipped from V and 2 bases from J, the junction kept 6 bases outside the gene matches. The CDR3 DNA reads TGTGCCAGCAGCAAACAGGGGCCCGCCTACGAGCAGTACTTC. Translation: CASSKQGPAYEQYF.

This clone was counted between two and nine times. This chain links TRBV20-1 with TRBJ1-2; D possibly corresponds to TRBD1 (5 bases). Per the germline V gene, CDR1 is DFQATT and CDR2 is SNEGSKA (reference sequence). The CDR3 spans 9 residues. The CDR3 DNA sequence: TGCCAGGGCCCCTATGGCTACACCTTC. Translation: CQGPYGYTF.

This chain links TRBV5-5 with TRBJ2-7; D is perhaps TRBD1 (6 bases). Trimming removed 4 bases at V and 3 bases at J, with 14 bases between. The germline CDR1 and CDR2 sequences are SGHKS and YYEKEE (reference sequence). The CDR3 is 14 amino acids. CDR3 nucleotides: TGTGCCAGCAGCCCAAAGGACAGCTTCTACGAGCAGTACTTC. It yields the protein CASSPKDSFYEQYF.

This clone was observed at least ten times. The V gene is TRBV15, the J gene TRBJ2-3, with D possibly being TRBD2 (6 bases). Trimming pared 2 bases from V and 10 bases from J, leaving 22 bases between. The CDR3 is made up of 16 amino acids. The germline V gene encodes CDR1 LNHNV and CDR2 YYDKDF (reference sequence). The CDR3 DNA sequence: TGTGCCACCAGCAGATCCCGGGGGACTGCCGCCACGGCGCAGTATTTT. Protein: CATSRSRGTAATAQYF.

This clone showed up just a few times. The chain combines TRBV6-2 or TRBV6-3 with TRBJ2-7; D gene uncertain. The CDR3 totals 14 residues. The V end lost 0 bases, the J end lost 0 bases, and 6 bases lay between the germline ends. Germline V CDR1 and CDR2: MNHEY, SVGEGT. The CDR3 protein is CASSYSPSSYEQYV. The CDR3 bases are TGTGCCAGCAGTTACTCCCCAAGCTCCTACGAGCAGTACGTC.

This clone occurred once. The chain joins TRBV7-9 to TRBJ1-1; D is perhaps TRBD1 (6 bases). The CDR3 sequence is 13 residues long. Trimming removed 6 bases from V and 5 bases from J, with 13 bases in between. Per germline, CDR1 SEHNR and CDR2 FQNEAQ (reference sequence). The CDR3 region is CASRGGIGTEAFF. The DNA for the CDR3 is TGTGCCAGCAGAGGGGGGATAGGAACTGAAGCTTTCTTT.

This clone was counted only a few times. The V call is TRBV18, the J call TRBJ2-7; 8 bases line up with TRBD1. V shed 5 bases, J shed 5 bases, and the junction held 8 bases outside the gene matches. This CDR3 region has 14 residues. Germline V lookup: CDR1 KGHSH, CDR2 LQKENI. CDR3: CASSSDRGDDEQYF. The CDR3, as DNA: TGTGCCAGCTCATCCGACAGGGGAGATGACGAGCAGTACTTC.

This clone was seen a few times. The chain has TRBV2 and TRBJ1-6, with 9 nucleotides matching TRBD1. The CDR3 runs 15 residues. V dropped 7 bases and J dropped 4; count of bases not matched to a gene: 5. CDR1 is SNHLY and CDR2 is FYNNEI in the germline V gene. The CDR3 is CASIGQGIYNSPLHF. As DNA, the CDR3 is TGTGCCAGCATCGGACAGGGGATTTATAATTCACCCCTCCACTTT. The whole variable domain, remainder taken from reference TRBV2 and TRBJ1-6, is EPEVTQTPSHQVTQMGQEVILRCVPISNHLYFYWYRQILGQKVEFLVSFYNNEISEKSEIFDDQFSVERPDGSNFTLKIRSTKLEDSAMYFCASIGQGIYNSPLHFGNGTRLTVT.

This clone was seen ten or more times. The chain is built from TRBV5-6 and TRBJ2-2; D assignment may be TRBD1 or TRBD2 (5 bases each). Trimming shortened V by 1 base and J by 5 bases, and 12 bases separated the two germline ends. The V gene's germline CDR1 is SGHDT and CDR2 YYEEEE. This CDR3 region has 15 residues. For the CDR3, the DNA is TGTGCCAGCAGCTTGATGGGACCCCTAACCGGGGAGCTGTTTTTT. Translated: CASSLMGPLTGELFF.

This chain uses TRBV6-1 with TRBJ1-2; 7 bases fit TRBD1. Trimming cost V 7 bases and J 3 bases; bases outside gene matches: 11. This CDR3 comprises 15 residues. The germline CDR1 and CDR2 sequences are MNHNS and SASEGT. The CDR3 DNA is TGTGCCAGCAAGGCCAGGGGGGTGAATGACTATGGCTACACCTTC. Encoded protein: CASKARGVNDYGYTF.

By share, this clone counts as medium-sized. The chain is built from TRBV9 and TRBJ2-3, with 7 nucleotides matching TRBD1. After removal of 3 bases from V and 5 bases from J, the junction contained 9 bases not matched to a gene. Looked up from germline, CDR1 is SGDLS and CDR2 is YYNGEE. This CDR3 spans 15 amino acids. The CDR3 loop reads CASSARQGTGDTQYF. CDR3 coding DNA: TGTGCCAGCAGCGCCCGACAGGGAACAGGAGATACGCAGTATTTT.

In this sample, this clone is medium-sized. The J gene is TRBJ2-7, the V gene TRBV20-1; either TRBD1 or TRBD2 may fit D (5 bases each). The ends were cut back, 1 base at V and 6 bases at J, with 19 bases in the middle. Germline V gene data show CDR1 as DFQATT and CDR2 as SNEGSKA (reference sequence). This CDR3 is 15 amino acids long. The CDR3 loop is CSARASGTGSREQYF. The CDR3 region has the DNA TGCAGTGCTAGAGCCTCCGGGACCGGGTCACGCGAGCAGTACTTC.